This T cell receptor (beta chain) was obtained from a study of beta chain features in type 1 diabetes. Looking at the study overall: The samples had approximately 110 million sorted cells examined in all.

Study-wide results and caveats: Patients and controls would share equally any PCR tilt toward shorter templates.

This clone was seen a handful of times. The antigen is not known. Donors contributed one heparinised blood draw apiece, averaging approximately 0.12 L. Investigators reverse transcribed all isolated RNA, so they sequenced expressed TCRB transcripts. Profiling relied on immunoSEQ multiplex PCR, and the TCRdb table lists in-frame clones only, not all of them. The sample lists under 900,000 clones, about 17% seen once, with 0.02% to 0.025% in the top ten. This clonotype originated in a woman aged 18-29 years in good health. The sequenced material came from naive CD4+ T cells from blood.

Here the CDR3 DNA reads TGTGCTAGTGCCCTCGGACTAGGCACAGATACGCAGTATTTT. It codes for CASALGLGTDTQYF. The V gene is TRBV12-5, the J gene TRBJ2-3; TRBD2 agrees at 7 bases. After removal of 7 bases from V and 1 base from J, the junction contained 5 bases not matched to a gene. This CDR3 is 14 amino acids long. Germline lookup yields CDR1 LGHNT and CDR2 FRNRAP.